This T cell receptor (beta chain) comes out of a study of post-analysis software for immune sequencing data. With V trimmed by 0 bases and J by 2 bases, 7 bases remained unmatched. The germline V gene encodes CDR1 MNHNY and CDR2 SVGAGI (reference sequence). This CDR3 is 17 amino acids long. Unique molecular identifiers had been added to the TCR beta cDNA libraries. Each batch of about 0.9 to 10 million T cells produced approximately 470,000 cDNA molecules. TCRdb fed the PCR reads into MiXCR, producing one record per CDR3 protein. The sample shows approximately 770,000 distinct CDR3 sequences, more than 45% of them seen only once. Note on this clonotype: Antigen: not known.

Findings and limits, study-wide: TRBV5-6, TRBV5-1 and TRBV20-1 were among four or five TRBV segments more frequent in patients than controls. Under F measure analysis, samples from one preparation batch co-clustered strongly.

This chain links TRBV6-6 with TRBJ2-5; 9 bases align to TRBD2. Sequenced input: blood. The sequence derives from a girl aged 5 to 17 with multiple sclerosis. The CDR3 bases are TGTGCCAGCAGTTACTCGGCCCCCCTAGCGGGACAAGAGACCCAGTACTTC. Its protein product is CASSYSAPLAGQETQYF.